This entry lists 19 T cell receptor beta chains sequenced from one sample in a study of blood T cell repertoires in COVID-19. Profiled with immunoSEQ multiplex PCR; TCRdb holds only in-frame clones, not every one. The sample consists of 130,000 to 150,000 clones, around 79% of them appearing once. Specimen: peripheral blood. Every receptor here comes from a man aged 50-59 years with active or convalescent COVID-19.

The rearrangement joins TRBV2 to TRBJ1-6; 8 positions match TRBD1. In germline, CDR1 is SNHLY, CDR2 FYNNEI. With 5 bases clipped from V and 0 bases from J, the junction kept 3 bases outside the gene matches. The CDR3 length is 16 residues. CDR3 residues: CASSRQGSSYNSPLHF. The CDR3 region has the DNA TGTGCCAGCAGTAGACAGGGGAGCTCCTATAATTCACCCCTCCACTTT.

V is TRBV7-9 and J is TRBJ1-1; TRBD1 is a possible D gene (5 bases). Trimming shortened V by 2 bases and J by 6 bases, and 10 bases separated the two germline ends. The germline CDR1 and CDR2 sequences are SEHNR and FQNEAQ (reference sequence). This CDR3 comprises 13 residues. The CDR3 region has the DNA TGTGCCAGCAGCTTACAGGGAAAAGCTGAAGCTTTCTTT. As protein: CASSLQGKAEAFF.

In nucleotides, the CDR3 is TGTGCCAGCAGCCAGGACAGGGGGCCGAACGAGCAGTACTTC. Its protein product is CASSQDRGPNEQYF. The chain carries TRBV7-9 and TRBJ2-7; TRBD1 matches at 11 bases. The CDR3 contains 14 residues. V lost 5 bases and J lost 5; bases outside the gene matches: 5. The germline CDR1 and CDR2 sequences are SEHNR and FQNEAQ (reference sequence).

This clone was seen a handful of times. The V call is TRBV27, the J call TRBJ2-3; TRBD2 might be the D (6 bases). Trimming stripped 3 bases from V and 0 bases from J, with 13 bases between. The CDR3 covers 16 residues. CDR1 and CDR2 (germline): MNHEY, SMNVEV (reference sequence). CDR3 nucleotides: TGTGCCAGCAGTTTTGCCGGGAGCACTAGCACAGATACGCAGTATTTT. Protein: CASSFAGSTSTDTQYF.

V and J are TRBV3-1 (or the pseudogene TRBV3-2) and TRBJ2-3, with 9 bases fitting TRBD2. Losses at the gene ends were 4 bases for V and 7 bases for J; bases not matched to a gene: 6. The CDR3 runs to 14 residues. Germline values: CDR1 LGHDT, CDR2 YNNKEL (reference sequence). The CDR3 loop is CASSPSSGTYTQYF. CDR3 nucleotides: TGTGCCAGCAGCCCGTCTAGCGGGACTTATACGCAGTATTTT.

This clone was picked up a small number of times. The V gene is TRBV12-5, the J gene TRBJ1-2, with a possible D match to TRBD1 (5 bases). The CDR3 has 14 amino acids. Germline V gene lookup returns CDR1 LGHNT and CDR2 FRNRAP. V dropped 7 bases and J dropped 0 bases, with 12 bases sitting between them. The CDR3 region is CASAQGSANYGYTF. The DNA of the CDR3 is TGTGCTAGTGCCCAGGGATCGGCTAACTATGGCTACACCTTC.

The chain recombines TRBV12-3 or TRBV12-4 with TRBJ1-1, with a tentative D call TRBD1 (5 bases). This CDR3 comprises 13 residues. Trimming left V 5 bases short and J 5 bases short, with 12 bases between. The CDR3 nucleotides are TGTGCCAGCAGTGTCAGGGCGGGAACTGAAGCTTTCTTT. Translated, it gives CASSVRAGTEAFF.

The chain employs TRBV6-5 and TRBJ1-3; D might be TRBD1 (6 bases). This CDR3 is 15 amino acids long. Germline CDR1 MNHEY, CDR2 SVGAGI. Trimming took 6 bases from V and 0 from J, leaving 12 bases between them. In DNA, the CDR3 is TGTGCCAGCAGCGCCGGGACACACTCTGGAAACACCATATATTTT. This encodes CASSAGTHSGNTIYF.

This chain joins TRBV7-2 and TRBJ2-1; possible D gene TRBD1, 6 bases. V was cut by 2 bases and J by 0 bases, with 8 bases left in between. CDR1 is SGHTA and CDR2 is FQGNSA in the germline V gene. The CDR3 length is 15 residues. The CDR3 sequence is CASSLSGDSYNEQFF. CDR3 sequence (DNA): TGTGCCAGCAGCTTATCAGGGGACTCCTACAATGAGCAGTTCTTC.

This CDR3 is CASSPSPGQRGTEAFF. CDR3 coding DNA: TGTGCCAGCAGCCCTAGCCCGGGACAGAGAGGCACTGAAGCTTTCTTT. The rearrangement links TRBV3-1 (or the pseudogene TRBV3-2) to TRBJ1-1; TRBD1 matches 7 bases. The trim removed 4 bases at V and 4 bases at J, leaving 12 bases unmatched. This CDR3 contains 16 residues. The V gene's germline CDR1 is LGHDT and CDR2 YNNKEL (reference sequence).

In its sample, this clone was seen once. CDR3: CASNEGGNKNIQYF. The CDR3 nucleotides read TGTGCCAGTAATGAAGGGGGCAATAAAAACATTCAGTACTTC. This chain uses TRBV19 with TRBJ2-4; 7 positions agree with TRBD1. V lost 7 bases to trimming and J lost 4 bases; unmatched junction nucleotides: 7. The CDR3 has 14 residues. The germline V gene has CDR1 LNHDA and CDR2 SQIVND (reference sequence).

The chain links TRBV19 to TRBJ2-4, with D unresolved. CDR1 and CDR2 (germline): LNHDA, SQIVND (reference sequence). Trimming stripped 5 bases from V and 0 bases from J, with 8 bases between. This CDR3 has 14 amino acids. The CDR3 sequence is CASSLGAAKNIQYF. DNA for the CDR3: TGTGCCAGTAGTTTGGGCGCAGCCAAAAACATTCAGTACTTC.

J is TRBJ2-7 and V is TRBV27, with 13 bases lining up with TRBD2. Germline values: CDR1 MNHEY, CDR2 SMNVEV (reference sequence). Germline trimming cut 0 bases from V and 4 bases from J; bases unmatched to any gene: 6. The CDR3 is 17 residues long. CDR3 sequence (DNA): TGTGCCAGCAGTTTATCCCCCTGGACTAGCGGGAGTTACGAGCAGTACTTC. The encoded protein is CASSLSPWTSGSYEQYF.

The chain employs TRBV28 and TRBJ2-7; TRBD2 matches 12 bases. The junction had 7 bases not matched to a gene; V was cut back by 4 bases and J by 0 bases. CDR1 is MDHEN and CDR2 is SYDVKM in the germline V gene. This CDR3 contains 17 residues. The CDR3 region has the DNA TGTGCCAGCAGTTGGGAACTAGCGGGAGGCCTCTCCTACGAGCAGTACTTC. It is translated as CASSWELAGGLSYEQYF.

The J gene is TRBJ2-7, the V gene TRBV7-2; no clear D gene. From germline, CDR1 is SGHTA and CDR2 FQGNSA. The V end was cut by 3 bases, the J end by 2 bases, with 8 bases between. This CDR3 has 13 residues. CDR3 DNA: TGTGCCAGCAGCTTGCGCCCTACCTACGAGCAGTACTTC. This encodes CASSLRPTYEQYF. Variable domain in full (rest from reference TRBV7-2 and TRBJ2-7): GAGVSQSPSNKVTEKGKDVELRCDPISGHTALYWYRQSLGQGLEFLIYFQGNSAPDKSGLPSDRFSAERTGGSVSTLTIQRTQQEDSAVYLCASSLRPTYEQYFGPGTRLTVT.

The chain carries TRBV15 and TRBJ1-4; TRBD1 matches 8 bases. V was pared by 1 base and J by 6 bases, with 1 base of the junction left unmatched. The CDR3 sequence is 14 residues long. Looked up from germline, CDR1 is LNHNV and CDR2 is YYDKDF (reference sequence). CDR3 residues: CATSRAGGYEKLFF. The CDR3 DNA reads TGTGCCACCAGCAGAGCAGGGGGCTATGAAAAACTGTTTTTT.

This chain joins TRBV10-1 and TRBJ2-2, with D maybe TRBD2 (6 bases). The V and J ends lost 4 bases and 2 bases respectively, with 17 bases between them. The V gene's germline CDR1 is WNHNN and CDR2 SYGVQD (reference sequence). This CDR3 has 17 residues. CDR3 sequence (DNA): TGCGCCAGCAGTGTCTCCGGGACTGCCCTTAACACCGGGGAGCTGTTTTTT. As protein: CASSVSGTALNTGELFF.

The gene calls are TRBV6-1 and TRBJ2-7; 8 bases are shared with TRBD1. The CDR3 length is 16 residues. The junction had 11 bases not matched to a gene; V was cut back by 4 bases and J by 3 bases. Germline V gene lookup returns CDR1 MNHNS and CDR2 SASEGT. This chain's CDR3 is CASSVGGTGGFYEQYF. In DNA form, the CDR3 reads TGTGCCAGCAGTGTAGGGGGAACAGGGGGTTTCTACGAGCAGTACTTC.

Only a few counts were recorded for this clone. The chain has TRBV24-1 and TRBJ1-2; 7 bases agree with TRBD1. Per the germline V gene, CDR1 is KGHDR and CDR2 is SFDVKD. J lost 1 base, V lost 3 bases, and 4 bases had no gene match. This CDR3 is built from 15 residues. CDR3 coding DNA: TGTGCCACCAGTGATCCAGGGGGTGGTAACTATGGCTACACCTTC. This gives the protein CATSDPGGGNYGYTF.